One sample yielded the 32 T cell receptor beta chains listed below, sequenced in a study of regulatory T cells in long-lasting Graves disease. CDR3 regions were amplified by Arm-PCR using iRepertoire HTBI primers to build TCR beta libraries. TCRdb itself ran the multiplex PCR reads through MiXCR, one entry per CDR3 protein. This table has 600,000 to 650,000 distinct CDR3 sequences, around 17% appearing once. As to time point: newly diagnosed GD, antithyroid drugs for less than 3 months. The TCR library was made from RNA that had been extracted from PBMCs in TRIzol. This sample also appeared in a second study, on T cells in Graves' hyperthyroidism and ophthalmopathy.

Sequenced material: peripheral blood mononuclear cells (PBMCs), taken at new diagnosis, from a patient treated with antithyroid drugs. These receptors all stem from a woman in her 30s with Graves disease.

This clonotype was picked up many times. The chain joins TRBV12-3 or TRBV12-4 to TRBJ1-5; 7 bases fit TRBD1. The CDR3 covers 14 residues. J lost 3 bases, V lost 5 bases, and 4 bases had no gene match. The CDR3 loop is CASSLDRVNQPQHF. The CDR3 coding sequence is TGTGCCAGCAGTCTTGACAGGGTCAATCAGCCCCAGCATTTT.

This chain connects TRBV29-1 to TRBJ1-2, with TRBD1 matching over 7 bases. V shed 4 bases, J shed 8 bases, and the junction held 7 bases outside the gene matches. The CDR3 has 12 amino acids. Germline CDR1 is SQVTM and CDR2 is ANQGSEA. The CDR3 region is CSVGGTVDGYTF. As DNA, the CDR3 is TGCAGCGTTGGAGGGACAGTAGACGGCTACACCTTC.

In its sample, this clonotype was seen many times. The genes are TRBV2 and TRBJ2-7, with 9 bases matching TRBD1. The V gene end was trimmed by 8 bases and the J gene end by 2 bases; junction bases not matched to a gene: 7. Germline V CDR1 and CDR2: SNHLY, FYNNEI. The CDR3 extends over 14 amino acids. The CDR3 DNA is TGTGCCAGCTCGGACAGGGGATATACCTACGAGCAGTACTTC. This translates into CASSDRGYTYEQYF.

This clonotype was observed a handful of times. One end of the junction fails to match germline, which may point to a read error. The CDR3 bases are TGTGTCATCAGTGAGAGGACAGGGGGACTCTCACCCCTCCACTTT. Residues: CVISERTGGLSPLHF. V usage is TRBV10-3 and J usage is TRBJ1-6; 10 nucleotides agree with TRBD1. The CDR3 is 15 amino acids. CDR1 is ENHRY and CDR2 is SYGVKD in the germline V gene.

The chain carries TRBV4-1 and TRBJ2-7; D gene unclear. The V and J ends lost 3 bases and 3 bases respectively, with 12 bases between them. CDR3 length: 14 amino acids. Germline values: CDR1 MGHRA, CDR2 YSYEKL. CDR3 amino acids: CASSHGVSIYEQYF. The CDR3 coding sequence is TGCGCCAGCAGCCATGGGGTCAGTATCTACGAGCAGTACTTC.

This clonotype has ten or more counts. The V call is TRBV7-2, the J call TRBJ1-4; TRBD1 might be the D (6 bases). The germline gives CDR1 SGHTA, CDR2 FQGNSA. The V and J ends lost 8 bases and 0 bases respectively, with 10 bases between them. The CDR3 totals 14 residues. The CDR3 coding sequence is TGTGCCAGCCGCACAGGGCCAACTAATGAAAAACTGTTTTTT. Protein: CASRTGPTNEKLFF.

The rearrangement joins TRBV20-1 to TRBJ2-4; TRBD2 matches at 7 bases. Germline assignment: CDR1 DFQATT and CDR2 SNEGSKA (reference sequence). CDR3 length: 13 amino acids. The CDR3 here is CSARVGGVDIQYF. The DNA for the CDR3 is TGCAGCGCCCGAGTTGGGGGGGTGGACATTCAGTACTTC.

This clonotype was seen a handful of times. The chain recombines TRBV20-1 with TRBJ1-1, with D possibly matching TRBD1 (6 bases). Germline CDR1 and CDR2: DFQATT and SNEGSKA (reference sequence). The CDR3 is 15 amino acids. CDR3 coding DNA: TGCAGGGGTCGAGTGGGGGGCGCATCCATTTCTGAAGCTTTCTTT. Its translation: CRGRVGGASISEAFF.

This clonotype showed up many times. V gene TRBV12-3 or TRBV12-4 combines with J gene TRBJ2-1; D is perhaps TRBD2 (6 bases). V lost 6 bases, J lost 5 bases, and 11 bases lay in between. The CDR3 totals 13 residues. The CDR3 region is CASRLEGNNEQFF. CDR3 bases: TGTGCCAGCAGGCTGGAGGGAAACAATGAGCAGTTCTTC.

This clonotype was observed a few times. The J gene is TRBJ2-7, the V gene TRBV2, with a tentative D call TRBD2 (5 bases). The V gene's germline CDR1 is SNHLY and CDR2 FYNNEI. The CDR3 covers 14 residues. The V end was cut by 7 bases, the J end by 2 bases, with 15 bases between. CDR3 sequence: CASIIRTLAYEQYF. In nucleotides, the CDR3 is TGTGCCAGCATAATACGGACTCTAGCCTACGAGCAGTACTTC.

This clonotype was seen a handful of times. The chain recombines TRBV27 with TRBJ2-4; D might be TRBD2 (5 bases). This CDR3 has 16 residues. The germline V and J ends were trimmed by 10 bases and 0 bases, with 19 bases remaining between them. CDR1 MNHEY and CDR2 SMNVEV come from the germline V gene (reference sequence). This chain's CDR3 is CANDRRSGLAKNIQYF. The CDR3 DNA sequence: TGTGCCAACGACCGGAGAAGCGGCCTAGCCAAAAACATTCAGTACTTC.

This clonotype has only a few counts. CDR3 sequence: CASSLATDRDLIYEQYF. The CDR3 DNA sequence: TGTGCCAGCAGTTTAGCCACAGACAGGGACTTGATTTACGAGCAGTACTTC. The V and J genes are TRBV12-3 or TRBV12-4 and TRBJ2-7, with D perhaps matching TRBD1 (7 bases). V lost 0 bases and J 4 bases, leaving 19 bases between the germline ends. The CDR3 spans 17 residues.

This clonotype was seen repeatedly, ten times or more. DNA for the CDR3: TGTGCCAGCAGTTACAGGTTTAGTCTGGACACTGAAGCTTTCTTT. Its translation is CASSYRFSLDTEAFF. The chain joins TRBV12-3 or TRBV12-4 to TRBJ1-1, with TRBD1 as a possible D gene (5 bases). V lost 4 bases to trimming and J lost 3 bases, with 15 bases between them. The CDR3 totals 15 residues.

The sample holds many counts of this clonotype. This chain connects TRBV12-5 to TRBJ1-1; 7 bases map to TRBD1. The CDR3 length is 16 residues. V shed 7 bases, J shed 4 bases, and the junction held 15 bases outside the gene matches. Germline loops: CDR1 LGHNT, CDR2 FRNRAP. The CDR3 bases are TGTGCTAGTGCCAGGGAGACAGGGCCCGTGAGCACTGAAGCTTTCTTT. Its protein product is CASARETGPVSTEAFF. The variable domain in full, completed from reference TRBV12-5 and TRBJ1-1, reads DARVTQTPRHKVTEMGQEVTMRCQPILGHNTVFWYRQTMMQGLELLAYFRNRAPLDDSGMPKDRFSAEMPDATLATLKIQPSEPRDSAVYFCASARETGPVSTEAFFGQGTRLTVV.

The chain is built from TRBV6-5 and TRBJ2-7, with D unclear. CDR3 length: 16 residues. V was shortened by 0 bases and J by 1 base, with 13 bases between the two germline ends. Germline V lookup: CDR1 MNHEY, CDR2 SVGAGI. CDR3 in DNA: TGTGCCAGCAGTTACTCGATTCCGGAGCGATCCTACGAGCAGTACTTC. This translates into CASSYSIPERSYEQYF.

Here the CDR3 DNA reads TGTGCCAGCAGCTTAGCGCTGGGTTCCTATAATTCACCCCTCCACTTT. Encoded protein: CASSLALGSYNSPLHF. The V and J genes are TRBV7-9 and TRBJ1-6, with D hard to call. V lost 0 bases and J 1 base, leaving 7 bases between the germline ends. The CDR3 spans 16 residues. The germline V gene encodes CDR1 SEHNR and CDR2 FQNEAQ (reference sequence).

This clonotype was observed at least ten times. V usage is TRBV6-1 and J usage is TRBJ1-6; 8 bases line up with TRBD1. V trimming: 6 bases; J trimming: 10 bases; junction bases outside the gene matches: 2. Germline-derived CDR1 and CDR2 are MNHNS and SASEGT. This CDR3 comprises 12 residues. The CDR3 loop reads CASRTGDSPLHF. The CDR3, as DNA: TGTGCCAGCAGGACAGGGGACTCACCCCTCCACTTT.

The V gene is TRBV5-5, the J gene TRBJ1-6; 10 bases align to TRBD1. J was trimmed by 4 bases and V by 3 bases; bases with no gene match: 7. This CDR3 is 17 amino acids long. Germline CDR1 and CDR2: SGHKS and YYEKEE (reference sequence). CDR3 DNA sequence: TGTGCCAGCAGCTCCCCGGACAGGGGGATTTATAATTCACCCCTCCACTTT. Residues: CASSSPDRGIYNSPLHF.

This clonotype occurred a few times. V is TRBV3-1 and J is TRBJ2-3; D possibly corresponds to TRBD2 (6 bases). V was trimmed by 4 bases and J by 5 bases, leaving 13 bases between them. The CDR3 length is 14 residues. Germline lookup yields CDR1 LGHDT and CDR2 YNNKEL (reference sequence). The CDR3 region has the DNA TGTGCCAGCAGCCCAGGGACTCCCGGAGATACGCAGTATTTT. Protein sequence: CASSPGTPGDTQYF.

This clonotype was seen a few times. This chain connects TRBV29-1 to TRBJ2-5; 9 nucleotides align to TRBD1. The CDR3 is made up of 12 amino acids. The germline CDR1 and CDR2 sequences are SQVTM and ANQGSEA. Trimming at V came to 8 bases and at J to 1 base, leaving 2 bases not matched to a gene. This CDR3 is CSHRGLQETQYF. The CDR3 DNA reads TGCAGCCACAGGGGGCTCCAAGAGACCCAGTACTTC.

V usage is TRBV11-1 and J usage is TRBJ2-7; 10 nucleotides align to TRBD1. Germline CDR1 SGHAT, CDR2 FQDESV (reference sequence). J gave up 10 bases and V 3 bases, and 18 bases lay outside the gene matches. The CDR3 is made up of 17 amino acids. The CDR3 DNA reads TGTGCCAGCAGCTTTTTCGTTTCGGACAGGGGGACGGCCCTACAGTACTTC. It is translated as CASSFFVSDRGTALQYF.

At least ten counts were recorded for this clonotype. The rearrangement uses TRBV27 and TRBJ2-7; 11 nucleotides match TRBD1. The CDR3 has 15 amino acids. Germline V gives CDR1 MNHEY, CDR2 SMNVEV (reference sequence). After removal of 2 bases from V and 7 bases from J, the junction contained 7 bases not matched to a gene. CDR3 coding DNA: TGTGCCAGCAGTTTAAGAGGACAGGGGGCGCGGGAGCAGTACTTC. Protein product: CASSLRGQGAREQYF.

This clonotype was seen many times. The V call is TRBV6-1, the J call TRBJ2-7; 9 nucleotides align to TRBD1. Germline loops: CDR1 MNHNS, CDR2 SASEGT. This CDR3 is 14 amino acids long. Trimming cost V 11 bases and J 3 bases; bases outside gene matches: 11. The CDR3 sequence is CAYRGTGKSYEQYF. In DNA form, the CDR3 reads TGTGCCTATCGCGGGACAGGGAAAAGCTACGAGCAGTACTTC.

This clonotype has at least ten counts. The V call is TRBV29-1, the J call TRBJ1-1; D ambiguous. Germline-derived CDR1 and CDR2 are SQVTM and ANQGSEA. The germline V and J ends were trimmed by 3 bases and 2 bases, with 10 bases remaining between them. The CDR3 runs to 13 residues. The CDR3 region has the DNA TGCAGCGTTGAGGGCAGTACAAACACTGAAGCTTTCTTT. Its translation: CSVEGSTNTEAFF.

This clonotype was recorded many times. The rearrangement joins TRBV11-2 to TRBJ1-2; no clear D gene. The germline V and J ends were trimmed by 5 bases and 4 bases, with 8 bases remaining between them. The CDR3 length is 12 residues. CDR1 SGHAT and CDR2 FQNNGV come from the germline V gene. In nucleotides, the CDR3 is TGTGCCAGCAGCGCTGGACGCTATGGCTACACCTTC. Protein product: CASSAGRYGYTF.

Many counts were recorded for this clonotype. In DNA form, the CDR3 reads TGTGCCAGCAGGCTTTGGACAGGCCTTAATGAAAAACTGTTTTTT. Its protein product is CASRLWTGLNEKLFF. The V gene is TRBV2, the J gene TRBJ1-4; 7 bases match TRBD1. The CDR3 consists of 15 residues. V was pared by 6 bases and J by 4 bases, with 8 bases of the junction left unmatched. The germline V gene has CDR1 SNHLY and CDR2 FYNNEI.

There are many counts of this clonotype. The rearrangement uses TRBV7-8 and TRBJ2-1; 8 positions agree with TRBD1. CDR3 length: 14 amino acids. Germline CDR1 SGHVS, CDR2 FQNEAQ. After removal of 3 bases from V and 7 bases from J, the junction contained 5 bases not matched to a gene. CDR3 loop: CASSLGQDWNEQFF. DNA for the CDR3: TGTGCCAGCAGCTTGGGACAGGATTGGAATGAGCAGTTCTTC.

The table lists this clonotype with many counts. This chain uses TRBV6-9 with TRBJ1-2; tentatively, D is TRBD1 (5 bases). Germline V gene sequence: CDR1 MNHGY, CDR2 SVAAGI. The CDR3 totals 13 residues. Trimming removed 3 bases at V and 8 bases at J, with 13 bases between. DNA for the CDR3: TGTGCCAGCAGTTACGGGGGGAAGGGAGGCTACACCTTC. It yields the protein CASSYGGKGGYTF.

This clonotype was counted at least ten times. The rearrangement joins TRBV27 to TRBJ2-1, with a possible D match to TRBD2 (6 bases). V was clipped by 2 bases and J by 9 bases, with 20 bases between them. Germline CDR1 and CDR2: MNHEY and SMNVEV (reference sequence). The CDR3 covers 16 residues. CDR3 amino acids: CASSLGSGPVMPEQFF. The CDR3 DNA reads TGTGCCAGCAGTTTAGGGAGCGGGCCTGTAATGCCTGAGCAGTTCTTC.

This clonotype was recorded many times. The chain carries TRBV6-1 and TRBJ2-3; D is ambiguous. The length of the CDR3 is 15 residues. The V gene's germline CDR1 is MNHNS and CDR2 SASEGT. V was trimmed by 0 bases and J by 2 bases, leaving 9 bases between them. The CDR3 reads CASSEAIGPTDTQYF. CDR3 bases: TGTGCCAGCAGTGAAGCCATAGGACCCACAGATACGCAGTATTTT.

This clonotype was observed a handful of times. The chain carries TRBV20-1 and TRBJ1-5; no clear D gene. Trimming stripped 5 bases from V and 1 base from J, with 9 bases between. This CDR3 is built from 13 residues. Germline CDR1 reads DFQATT; CDR2 reads SNEGSKA (reference sequence). CDR3 residues: CSAGKGSNQPQHF. CDR3 nucleotide sequence: TGCAGTGCTGGAAAAGGGAGCAATCAGCCCCAGCATTTT.

This chain links TRBV6-1 with TRBJ2-7, with D tentatively TRBD1 or TRBD2 (5 bases each). V lost 5 bases, J lost 3 bases, and 11 bases lay in between. Germline CDR1 and CDR2: MNHNS and SASEGT. The CDR3 extends over 13 amino acids. Written as DNA, the CDR3 is TGTGCCAGCAGTTCGGGGCTAAACTACGAGCAGTACTTC. Its translation: CASSSGLNYEQYF.